This TCR beta chain was sequenced during a study of blood T cell repertoires in COVID-19. Overall study context: Sites in the United States, Italy and Spain provided acute and convalescent COVID-19 samples. The analysed material was cDNA or gDNA that came from T cells, B-cell-depleted T cells, or PBMCs.

Per the original methods: The authors estimated nucleated cell counts from reference gene primer amplification. The protocol was immunoSEQ multiplex PCR, while the TCRdb copy is restricted to in-frame clones and leaves out a portion. Clonal size and the V and J genes are those of that table, whereas D and trimming came from the DNA. The profile shows 75,000 to 80,000 clones, roughly 90% of them singletons. The CDR3 has 16 residues. From germline, CDR1 is SGHVS and CDR2 FQNEAQ. After removal of 3 bases from V and 5 bases from J, the junction contained 11 bases not matched to a gene. This chain connects TRBV7-8 to TRBJ2-5; 8 bases agree with TRBD1. The sample consisted of peripheral blood. The TCR sequence derives from a human donor in a cohort sampled during active COVID-19. The CDR3 DNA reads as TGTGCCAGCAGCTTGGTATCAGGGGGCGTGGTGGAGACCCAGTACTTC. Amino acids: CASSLVSGGVVETQYF.